These T cell receptor beta chains were read from a single sample in a study of shared clonotypes between healthy human individuals. TCRdb keeps only in-frame clones here, not all; method: immunoSEQ multiplex PCR. The data show over 700,000 clones, roughly two thirds seen once. The sample comprised memory CD4+ T cells sorted from blood. These TCRs come from a woman aged 25 to 39 in good health. Both conserved end residues are part of each CDR3. Only some rows state a clone size, as once, few, many or a class for expanded clones.

.,TRBV28,CASSPLFTSSYEQYF
.,TRBV19,CASTDIGTGELFF
.,TRBV13,CASSLQRAMSEQYF
.,TRBV4-2,CASSQVGLADVTDTQYF
.,TRBV5-4,CASSAGYPGLRSYEQYF
.,TRBV5-1,CASSLAADQPKGYTF
.,TRBV7-2,CASSFTYNEQFF
.,TRBV4-2,CASSRDRGLNQPQHF
.,TRBV6-1,CASSRGDGANVLTF
.,TRBV7-2,CASSSQGDQPQHF
.,TRBV30,CAWSVFAAGTYEQYF
.,TRBV19,CASSRTTGPYEQYF
.,TRBV5-1,CASSLGHYGETQYF
.,TRBV28,CASSFGGGFGGYTF
.,TRBV7-6,CASSLAGGVGTEAFF
.,TRBV6-5,CASSEGHVGEQYF
.,TRBV11-2,CASSLSSGINQPQHF
.,TRBV5-1,CASSLSGSYNEQFF
.,TRBV4-1,CASSQPGTQRGQETQYF
.,TRBV2,CASKGQGSSYEQYF
few,TRBV10-2,CASSPGANTGELFF
.,TRBV11-2,CASSLVRNTEAFF
few,TRBV28,CASSLAGKPQHF
.,TRBV25-1,CASSSGSSYEQYF
few,TRBV18,CASSPQKGNQPQHF
.,TRBV6-4,CASSRFQGSTEAFF
.,TRBV11-3,CASSWLRDSVNQPQHF